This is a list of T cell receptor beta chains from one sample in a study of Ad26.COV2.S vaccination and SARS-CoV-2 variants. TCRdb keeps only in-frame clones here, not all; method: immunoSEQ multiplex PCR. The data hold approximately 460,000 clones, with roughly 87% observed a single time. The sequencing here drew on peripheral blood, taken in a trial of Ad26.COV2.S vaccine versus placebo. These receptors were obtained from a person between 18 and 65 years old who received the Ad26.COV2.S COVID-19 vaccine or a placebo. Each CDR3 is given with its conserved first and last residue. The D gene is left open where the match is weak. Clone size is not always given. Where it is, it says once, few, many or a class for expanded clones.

CDR3nt: TGTGCCAGCAGCTTAGGGGCGCGGGGAAATCCCTACGAGCAGTACTTC
CDR3aa: CASSLGARGNPYEQYF
v_gene: TRBV7-8
d_gene: NA
abundance: NA
len: 16
j_gene: TRBJ2-7

CDR3nt: TGTGCCAGCAGCTTGGAAGGGATCTCTCGGGGTAGCGAAAACATTCAGTACTTC
CDR3aa: CASSLEGISRGSENIQYF
v_gene: TRBV5-4
d_gene: NA
abundance: once
len: 18
j_gene: TRBJ2-4

CDR3nt: TGTGCCAGCAGCCGCTTCCAAGAGACCCAGTACTTC
CDR3aa: CASSRFQETQYF
v_gene: TRBV28
d_gene: NA
abundance: NA
len: 12
j_gene: TRBJ2-5

CDR3nt: TGTGCCAGCAGTTTTTATGGGAGCAATCAGCCCCAGCATTTT
CDR3aa: CASSFYGSNQPQHF
v_gene: TRBV27
d_gene: NA
abundance: NA
len: 14
j_gene: TRBJ1-5

CDR3nt: TGTGCCAGCAGTTGGACAAGAATCTATGGCTACACCTTC
CDR3aa: CASSWTRIYGYTF
v_gene: TRBV12-3/TRBV12-4
d_gene: NA
abundance: NA
len: 13
j_gene: TRBJ1-2

CDR3nt: TGTGCCAGCAGCTTGGGGGGGCAGGAGCAGTACTTC
CDR3aa: CASSLGGQEQYF
v_gene: TRBV5-5
d_gene: NA
abundance: NA
len: 12
j_gene: TRBJ2-7

CDR3nt: TGTGCCAGCAGCTTAGAGGGGGCGGGGAATGAGCAGTTCTTC
CDR3aa: CASSLEGAGNEQFF
v_gene: TRBV11-3
d_gene: NA
abundance: NA
len: 14
j_gene: TRBJ2-1

CDR3nt: TGTGCCAGCAGTTACGATGGGGGTGGCGGAAACACCATATATTTT
CDR3aa: CASSYDGGGGNTIYF
v_gene: TRBV6-5
d_gene: NA
abundance: NA
len: 15
j_gene: TRBJ1-3

CDR3nt: TGTGCCAGCAGCGGGGCCCCTATAGGTACGCAGTTCTTC
CDR3aa: CASSGAPIGTQFF
v_gene: TRBV2
d_gene: NA
abundance: NA
len: 13
j_gene: TRBJ2-1

CDR3nt: TGTGCCATCAGTCCTCGGGTGTCAAGCTCCTACAATGAGCAGTTCTTC
CDR3aa: CAISPRVSSSYNEQFF
v_gene: TRBV10-3
d_gene: NA
abundance: NA
len: 16
j_gene: TRBJ2-1

CDR3nt: TGTGCCTGGAGTGTGAGGAGGGCTTTCGAGCTGTTTTTT
CDR3aa: CAWSVRRAFELFF
v_gene: TRBV30
d_gene: NA
abundance: NA
len: 13
j_gene: TRBJ2-2

CDR3nt: TGTGCCAGCAGGGGTAGCGGGAGGGCCAGGAATGAGCAGTTCTTC
CDR3aa: CASRGSGRARNEQFF
v_gene: TRBV28
d_gene: TRBD2
abundance: NA
len: 15
j_gene: TRBJ2-1

CDR3nt: TGTGCCAGCAGGCTTTCCCGGGACAGAAAAGAGACCCAGTACTTC
CDR3aa: CASRLSRDRKETQYF
v_gene: TRBV27
d_gene: TRBD1
abundance: NA
len: 15
j_gene: TRBJ2-5

CDR3nt: TGTGCCAGCAGCATATTCTCCTACGAGCAGTACTTC
CDR3aa: CASSIFSYEQYF
v_gene: TRBV28
d_gene: NA
abundance: NA
len: 12
j_gene: TRBJ2-7

CDR3nt: TGTGCCAGCAGCTTAACAAGTTGGGTAGCGGGGGTGGACACAGATACGCAGTATTTT
CDR3aa: CASSLTSWVAGVDTDTQYF
v_gene: TRBV7-3
d_gene: TRBD2
abundance: NA
len: 19
j_gene: TRBJ2-3

CDR3nt: TGTGCCAGCAGCTGGGGGAGGGGCGCTTCCGAATTTTCACCCCTCCACTTT
CDR3aa: CASSWGRGASEFSPLHF
v_gene: TRBV7-8
d_gene: NA
abundance: NA
len: 17
j_gene: TRBJ1-6

CDR3nt: TGCGCCAGCAGCTTTGGGCAGGGGCCAGATACGCAGTATTTT
CDR3aa: CASSFGQGPDTQYF
v_gene: TRBV5-1
d_gene: NA
abundance: NA
len: 14
j_gene: TRBJ2-3

CDR3nt: TGTGCCAGCAGCCACCGGGAGAAGAATGAAAAACTGTTTTTT
CDR3aa: CASSHREKNEKLFF
v_gene: TRBV5-4
d_gene: NA
abundance: NA
len: 14
j_gene: TRBJ1-4

CDR3nt: TGTGCCAGTAGCCTAAATACCGGGACTAGCGGCAGAAATGAGCAGTTCTTC
CDR3aa: CASSLNTGTSGRNEQFF
v_gene: TRBV19
d_gene: TRBD2
abundance: once
len: 17
j_gene: TRBJ2-1

CDR3nt: TGTGCCAGCGGCCAGGGCCGGGTTAACTATGGCTACACCTTC
CDR3aa: CASGQGRVNYGYTF
v_gene: TRBV27
d_gene: NA
abundance: few
len: 14
j_gene: TRBJ1-2

CDR3nt: TGTGCCAGCAGTAACCCCGGGACAGGGGGCGGAAAGCAGTACTTC
CDR3aa: CASSNPGTGGGKQYF
v_gene: TRBV28
d_gene: TRBD1
abundance: NA
len: 15
j_gene: TRBJ2-7

CDR3nt: TGTGCCAGCAGCACTCATACGGCGGCGAGAGGTGAAAAACTGTTTTTT
CDR3aa: CASSTHTAARGEKLFF
v_gene: TRBV7-9
d_gene: NA
abundance: NA
len: 16
j_gene: TRBJ1-4

CDR3nt: TGTGCCAGCAGCCCCCACCGGGACAGAGGGCTCCCAAATCTGGATTCACCCCTCCACTTT
CDR3aa: CASSPHRDRGLPNLDSPLHF
v_gene: TRBV7-3
d_gene: TRBD1
abundance: once
len: 20
j_gene: TRBJ1-6

CDR3nt: TGTGCCAGCTATTGGGGTGGCGGCTACACCTTC
CDR3aa: CASYWGGGYTF
v_gene: TRBV27
d_gene: NA
abundance: NA
len: 11
j_gene: TRBJ1-2

CDR3nt: TGTGCCAGCAGTTACTCCGGGGTCGGTGGGTACGAGCAGTACTTC
CDR3aa: CASSYSGVGGYEQYF
v_gene: TRBV6-5
d_gene: NA
abundance: few
len: 15
j_gene: TRBJ2-7

CDR3nt: TGTGCCAGCAGTCTGATTGCTAACTATGGCTACACCTTC
CDR3aa: CASSLIANYGYTF
v_gene: TRBV6-5
d_gene: NA
abundance: NA
len: 13
j_gene: TRBJ1-2

CDR3nt: TGTGCCAGCAAGGGGAGCCACCCTAATTCACCCCTCCACTTT
CDR3aa: CASKGSHPNSPLHF
v_gene: TRBV28
d_gene: NA
abundance: NA
len: 14
j_gene: TRBJ1-6

CDR3nt: TGTGCCAGCAGCTCCGGGACTAGCGGGCGCAATGAGCAGTTCTTC
CDR3aa: CASSSGTSGRNEQFF
v_gene: TRBV11-1
d_gene: TRBD2
abundance: NA
len: 15
j_gene: TRBJ2-1

CDR3nt: TGTGCCAGCAGTTTCTACGGCTACGAGCAGTACTTC
CDR3aa: CASSFYGYEQYF
v_gene: TRBV12-3/TRBV12-4
d_gene: NA
abundance: NA
len: 12
j_gene: TRBJ2-7

CDR3nt: TGTGCCAGCAGCTTAGGTTCAGGGGGTGTCTATGGCTACACCTTC
CDR3aa: CASSLGSGGVYGYTF
v_gene: TRBV11-2
d_gene: TRBD1
abundance: NA
len: 15
j_gene: TRBJ1-2

CDR3nt: TGTGCCAGCAGCTTAACGACTAGCGGGGCCTACAATGAGCAGTTCTTC
CDR3aa: CASSLTTSGAYNEQFF
v_gene: TRBV7-8
d_gene: TRBD2
abundance: NA
len: 16
j_gene: TRBJ2-1

CDR3nt: TGTGCCAGTACCGAACAGGTTTCTGGGGCCAACGTCCTGACTTTC
CDR3aa: CASTEQVSGANVLTF
v_gene: TRBV19
d_gene: NA
abundance: once
len: 15
j_gene: TRBJ2-6

CDR3nt: TGTGCCAGTAGCCTGGTAAATTCACCCCTCCACTTT
CDR3aa: CASSLVNSPLHF
v_gene: TRBV19
d_gene: NA
abundance: NA
len: 12
j_gene: TRBJ1-6

CDR3nt: TGTGCCAGCAGTGAAGACTTTGGGGGCGGTCAGCCCCAGCATTTT
CDR3aa: CASSEDFGGGQPQHF
v_gene: TRBV6-1
d_gene: NA
abundance: NA
len: 15
j_gene: TRBJ1-5

CDR3nt: TGTGCCTGGAGTGTACCGGCGGCAACTAATGAAAAACTGTTTTTT
CDR3aa: CAWSVPAATNEKLFF
v_gene: TRBV30
d_gene: NA
abundance: NA
len: 15
j_gene: TRBJ1-4

CDR3nt: TGTGCCAGCAGTCAACGGCCGACAGGGTCGAACACCGGGGAGCTGTTTTTT
CDR3aa: CASSQRPTGSNTGELFF
v_gene: TRBV7-2
d_gene: TRBD1
abundance: NA
len: 17
j_gene: TRBJ2-2

CDR3nt: TGTGCCAGCAGCTCCGGTAACTATGGCTACACCTTC
CDR3aa: CASSSGNYGYTF
v_gene: TRBV5-5
d_gene: NA
abundance: NA
len: 12
j_gene: TRBJ1-2

CDR3nt: TGCGCCAGCAGCCAAGATTTTCGGCAGGGGGGAATAGGCTACACCTTC
CDR3aa: CASSQDFRQGGIGYTF
v_gene: TRBV4-1
d_gene: TRBD1
abundance: NA
len: 16
j_gene: TRBJ1-2